Listed below are T cell receptor beta chains from one sample, sequenced in a study of shared clonotypes between healthy human individuals. Using immunoSEQ multiplex PCR, the repertoire was profiled, and TCRdb retains in-frame clones only, with some absent. The top ten hold 30% to 40% of the sample, which has around 690,000 clones, 90% seen once. The specimen was memory CD8+ T cells from PBMCs. The source is a man between 18 and 29 years old in good health. Some clones in this sample may be carry-over from other donors' samples. Each CDR3 is given with its conserved first and last residue. Fields, in order: clone size, V gene, D gene, J gene, CDR3 DNA, CDR3 protein. A D gene is named only where the DNA matches it firmly. Clone size appears in some rows only: once, few, many, or a class for an expanded clone.

-	TRBV5-1	TRBD1	TRBJ1-1	TGCGCCAGCAGCTTGTGGGGGACAGGGAAGACGAACACTGAAGCTTTCTTT	CASSLWGTGKTNTEAFF
once	TRBV7-9	TRBD1	TRBJ2-1	TGTGCCAGCAGCTTCGGGACAGGGGAGCTCAATGAGCAGTTCTTC	CASSFGTGELNEQFF
once	TRBV11-2	-	TRBJ1-5	TGTGCCAGCAGCTTTGGCCCGGGGAACTATCAGCCCCAGCATTTT	CASSFGPGNYQPQHF
-	TRBV19	-	TRBJ2-1	TGTGCCAGTAGTATAGTCCCCCCCCTCGTGGTGGGTGAGCAGTTCTTC	CASSIVPPLVVGEQFF
few	TRBV27	-	TRBJ1-1	TGTGCCAGCAGTTTATTTGGGAGGGTCGAGGGGAACACTGAAGCTTTCTTT	CASSLFGRVEGNTEAFF
-	TRBV2	-	TRBJ2-1	TGTGCCAGCAGTGAGAGTGGGTACAATGAGCAGTTCTTC	CASSESGYNEQFF
-	TRBV29-1	-	TRBJ2-7	TGCAGCGTTGTTGGCGGCAGCCGCTCCTACGAGCAGTACTTC	CSVVGGSRSYEQYF
-	TRBV4-1	-	TRBJ2-3	TGCGCCAGCAGCCAAGCCCTAGTATTACGGAGCACAGATACGCAGTATTTT	CASSQALVLRSTDTQYF
-	TRBV10-1	-	TRBJ2-1	TGCGCCAGCTCAAGTGGGAACAATGAGCAGTTCTTC	CASSSGNNEQFF
-	TRBV2	-	TRBJ2-2	TGTGCCAGCAGTGAAGAGTTTAGTACAGTCACCATACCCCCGAACACCGGGGAGCTGTTTTTT	CASSEEFSTVTIPPNTGELFF
-	TRBV29-1	-	TRBJ2-7	TGCAGCGTTGCTGGGGGGGCGGTGAGCTCCTACGAGCAGTACTTC	CSVAGGAVSSYEQYF
-	TRBV10-3	-	TRBJ1-2	TGTGCCATCAGTGCGGGTCTTCCCGGCTACACCTTC	CAISAGLPGYTF
-	TRBV30	-	TRBJ2-7	TGTGCCTCCGGGACCGTTTTACCCTCCTACGAGCAGTACTTC	CASGTVLPSYEQYF
-	TRBV19	-	TRBJ1-4	TGTGCCAGTAGTACGTGGACGGACGCAACTAATGAAAAACTGTTTTTT	CASSTWTDATNEKLFF
-	TRBV28	TRBD1	TRBJ1-1	TGTGCCGGGGCCTCGACAGGGATCAACACTGAAGCTTTCTTT	CAGASTGINTEAFF
once	TRBV7-3	TRBD1	TRBJ2-7	TGTGCCAGCAGCTCAGACAGGGGTCAGGAGCAGTACTTC	CASSSDRGQEQYF
-	TRBV5-4	TRBD2	TRBJ2-3	TGTGCCAGCAGCATTCTAGCGGGCGGCACAGATACGCAGTATTTT	CASSILAGGTDTQYF
-	TRBV19	TRBD2	TRBJ2-7	TGTCCAAAAGGGGCTAGCGGGAGGCGCGAGCAGTACTTC	CPKGASGRREQYF
-	TRBV27	TRBD1	TRBJ1-2	TGTGCCAGCGGACCTCCCGGGACAGGGCTTGGCTACACCTTC	CASGPPGTGLGYTF
-	TRBV7-9	TRBD1	TRBJ1-2	TGTGCCAGCAGTCCCGGCCCGGGACAGCCGCATAACTATGGCTACACCTTC	CASSPGPGQPHNYGYTF
-	TRBV2	TRBD1	TRBJ2-7	TGTGCCTCTGAGGACAGGGGGAAGTACGAGCAGTACTTC	CASEDRGKYEQYF
-	TRBV28	TRBD2	TRBJ2-2	TGTGCCAGCAGTTTATTGCGGGCGGGAGTAGGCCCCGGGGAGCTGTTTTTT	CASSLLRAGVGPGELFF
-	TRBV9	-	TRBJ2-3	TGTGCCAGCAGCGTAGAAGGGGCAGGGAGTGCAGATACGCAGTATTTT	CASSVEGAGSADTQYF
few	TRBV2	-	TRBJ2-1	TGTGCCAGCAGTGATCCTGGCGGGGGGACAGCCTACAATGAGCAGTTCTTC	CASSDPGGGTAYNEQFF
-	TRBV4-1	-	TRBJ2-7	TGCGCCAGCAGCCAAGTAGCAGGGTTAAGCTACGAGCAGTACTTC	CASSQVAGLSYEQYF
-	TRBV6-5	-	TRBJ1-1	TGTGCCAGCAGTTCCCGGATCTCGGAAGACAAGGAAGCTTTCTTT	CASSSRISEDKEAFF
-	TRBV7-7	-	TRBJ2-1	TGTGCCAGCAGCCCATATAACCCGACAGGGACGGGGGGTGAGCAGTTCTTC	CASSPYNPTGTGGEQFF
-	TRBV13	-	TRBJ2-1	TGTGCCAGCAGCTCCGTACAGGGAGATAGTGAGCAGTTCTTC	CASSSVQGDSEQFF
-	TRBV11-2	-	TRBJ2-3	TGTGCCAGCAGCTTCGTGGGGGAGAGGGCAGATACGCAGTATTTT	CASSFVGERADTQYF
-	TRBV19	-	TRBJ1-1	TGTGCCAGTAGTATTAAGATTCTGAACACTGAAGCTTTCTTT	CASSIKILNTEAFF
-	TRBV28	-	TRBJ2-1	TGTGCCAGCAGTTTGTCGCCGGCTGAGCAGTTCTTC	CASSLSPAEQFF
-	TRBV10-3	-	TRBJ2-3	TGTGCCATCGAGGCAGGCATTACCCCTAGCACAGATACGCAGTATTTT	CAIEAGITPSTDTQYF
once	TRBV6-1	-	TRBJ2-2	TGTGCCAGCACCAATACCGGGGAGCTGTTTTTT	CASTNTGELFF
-	TRBV27	-	TRBJ2-1	TGTGCCAGCAGTTTATCGGGCAGGGTATACGAGCAGTTCTTC	CASSLSGRVYEQFF
-	TRBV4-2	-	TRBJ1-1	TGTGCCAGCAGCCAAGGCGGGGAGGGTAGGGGGGCTTTCTTT	CASSQGGEGRGAFF
-	TRBV5-1	TRBD1	TRBJ2-3	TGCGCCAGCAGCCGATTCATCCGGGACAGGGGGCCTAGTACGCAGTATTTT	CASSRFIRDRGPSTQYF
once	TRBV27	TRBD1	TRBJ1-6	TGTGCCAGCAGTTTATCGGGACAGATCTATAATTCACCCCTCCACTTT	CASSLSGQIYNSPLHF
-	TRBV28	-	TRBJ1-1	TGTGCCAGCAGTCTACTTACCAGGGAGAGGGAAGCTTTCTTT	CASSLLTREREAFF
-	TRBV5-1	TRBD2	TRBJ2-7	TGCGCCAGCAGCTTGAAAGCTCCAGCGGGAGGCTACGAGCAGTACTTC	CASSLKAPAGGYEQYF
-	TRBV11-2	-	TRBJ2-7	TGTGCCAGCACGGGGGGCCCCTACGAGCAGTACTTC	CASTGGPYEQYF
-	TRBV9	-	TRBJ2-2	TGTGCCAGCCGTCCCCCCGGGGCCGGGGAGCTGTTTTTT	CASRPPGAGELFF
-	TRBV10-3	-	TRBJ2-7	TGTGCCATCAACCGGGAACAGGGAGAATACGAGCAGTACTTC	CAINREQGEYEQYF
-	TRBV6-1	TRBD2	TRBJ2-1	TGTGCCAGCAGTGCCTCTATTGGGGGAGGGTGGTTTCATGAGCAGTTCTTC	CASSASIGGGWFHEQFF
few	TRBV29-1	-	TRBJ2-7	TGCAGCGCCCGCGTAGGTTACGAGCAGTACTTC	CSARVGYEQYF
-	TRBV27	TRBD2	TRBJ2-7	TGTGCCAGCGGACTAGCGGCTAGCTACGAGCAGTACTTC	CASGLAASYEQYF
-	TRBV13	TRBD2	TRBJ2-3	TGTGCCAGCAGCTTAGGGCTAGCGGGTGGGGATACGCAGTATTTT	CASSLGLAGGDTQYF
-	TRBV29-1	TRBD1	TRBJ2-1	TGCAGCGTTGCTTACCAGGGGGCGAGCGATGAGCAGTTCTTC	CSVAYQGASDEQFF
-	TRBV7-3	-	TRBJ2-7	TGTGCCAGCAGCTTATATCGGGGCTACGAGCAGTACTTC	CASSLYRGYEQYF
-	TRBV10-3	-	TRBJ1-3	TGTGCCATCAGTGAATCACCGACCCCTGGAAACACCATATATTTT	CAISESPTPGNTIYF
-	TRBV11-3	TRBD2	TRBJ2-6	TGTGCCAGCAGCTCAAAAACCGGGACTAGCGGGAGTGGGGCCAACGTCCTGACTTTC	CASSSKTGTSGSGANVLTF
-	TRBV30	-	TRBJ2-7	TGTGCCTGCTGGGACGGCAACTACGAGCAGTACTTC	CACWDGNYEQYF
-	TRBV5-1	-	TRBJ2-7	TGCGCCAGCAGCTTAGACCAACACCGAATAACCTACGAGCAGTACTTC	CASSLDQHRITYEQYF
-	TRBV4-2	TRBD1	TRBJ2-5	TGTGCCAGCAGCCAAGCGGGACAGGGGGAACAAGAGACCCAGTACTTC	CASSQAGQGEQETQYF